This T cell receptor beta chain came from a study of blood T cells in healthy people across ages. The sample providers were healthy Caucasian people from Russia, aged about 6 to 100. Study observations and caveats: Getting older went along with TCR beta diversity per million T cells dropping roughly linearly.

Trimming took 2 bases from V and 2 from J, leaving 14 bases between them. Germline assignment: CDR1 SQVTM and CDR2 ANQGSEA. The CDR3 is made up of 15 amino acids. This clonotype was detected once. Its antigen remains unknown. A second PCR of roughly 7 to 11 cycles used a sample-barcoded 5' primer and a J-beta primer mix. Each cDNA molecule was tagged by a template-switch adaptor with 12 random nucleotides. TCRdb passed the 5' RACE reads through MiXCR, listing each CDR3 protein once. The sample has about 640,000 distinct CDR3 sequences, 58% seen once. The chain employs TRBV29-1 and TRBJ2-3; TRBD2 is a possible D gene (5 bases). Specimen: blood. This receptor was obtained from a man aged 60 to 69 in good health. The CDR3 spells CSVEPGVAATDTQYF. CDR3 nucleotide sequence: TGCAGCGTTGAACCCGGGGTAGCAGCCACAGATACGCAGTATTTT.